This TCR beta chain was captured by sequencing in a study of shared clonotypes between healthy human individuals. Whole-study context: Three plates each covered CD4 naive and memory; CD8 naive two, CD8 memory one. Findings and limits, study-wide: Sampling was confined to blood; repertoires within tissues likely differ.

Genomic DNA of every subset was divided equally among multiple immunoSEQ plates. Clones were sequenced by immunoSEQ multiplex PCR, and TCRdb holds only the in-frame ones, with some missing. The sample includes about 2.1 million clones, just over 90% of them seen just once. Terminally differentiated effector memory CD45RA+ cells were excluded by CCR7 positive selection of CD45RO-negative cells. Germline-derived CDR1 and CDR2 are SGHRS and YFSETQ. After removal of 0 bases from V and 5 bases from J, the junction contained 5 bases not matched to a gene. The CDR3 covers 14 residues. Concerning this clone: No antigen is known for it.

The sequence derives from a man aged 18 to 30 in good health. Some clones in this sample may be carry-over from other donors' samples. What was sequenced was naive CD8+ T cells from PBMCs. V and J are TRBV5-1 and TRBJ2-7; TRBD1 matches 7 bases. DNA of the CDR3: TGCGCCAGCAGCTTGGAGACAGGGTGGAACGAGCAGTACTTC. Protein: CASSLETGWNEQYF.